This paragraph reports one T cell receptor beta chain. Some clones are missing from TCRdb's copy, which holds only in-frame ones; the method was immunoSEQ multiplex PCR. The sample has some 38,000 clones, 92% seen once. This sample stems from a study of T cell changes during pregnancy in multiple sclerosis. Trimming took 7 bases from V and 3 from J, leaving 19 bases between them. Germline V CDR1 and CDR2: MNHEY, SMNVEV (reference sequence). The CDR3 sequence is 15 residues long. This receptor was obtained from a female donor in good health, enrolled as a control in a pregnancy study. The chain recombines TRBV27 with TRBJ2-7; D is possibly TRBD2 (6 bases). Sequences were derived from CD4+ T cells from peripheral blood mononuclear cells, sampled after pregnancy. CDR3 DNA sequence: TGTGCCAGCAACCCGGGACTCCAAGAGGGCTACGAGCAGTACTTC. Its translation: CASNPGLQEGYEQYF.